A single sample is the source of the 5 T cell receptor beta chains below, sequenced in a study of early T cells in non-severe SARS-CoV-2 infection. TCRdb itself ran the 5' RACE reads through MiXCR, one entry per CDR3 protein. This sample yields almost 65,000 distinct CDR3 sequences, of which 4.9% are seen a single time; 4.9% belongs to the top ten. Specimen: whole blood. All receptors derive from an adult who was a healthcare worker with PCR-confirmed SARS-CoV-2 infection or an uninfected control (not recorded which).

Many counts were recorded for this clonotype. The J gene is TRBJ2-7, the V gene TRBV10-2; 7 bases line up with TRBD1. Germline CDR1 and CDR2: WSHSY and SAAADI. The CDR3 sequence is 15 residues long. The V segment lost 2 bases and the J segment 5 bases; nucleotides outside the gene matches: 9. As DNA, the CDR3 is TGCGCCAGCAGTGAGAGGTCACAGGGGATGCACGAGCAGTACTTC. Translation: CASSERSQGMHEQYF.

This clonotype has only a few counts. This chain joins TRBV6-5 and TRBJ1-6; 9 bases fit TRBD1. CDR3 size: 15 residues. Germline CDR1 is MNHEY and CDR2 is SVGAGI. The V gene end was trimmed by 4 bases and the J gene end by 9 bases; junction bases not matched to a gene: 7. As DNA, the CDR3 is TGTGCCAGCAGTTTTTCGGGACAGGGAGGTTCACCCCTCCACTTT. It codes for CASSFSGQGGSPLHF.

This clonotype appeared many times. The chain has TRBV14 and TRBJ2-7; 11 nucleotides agree with TRBD2. Germline V gene sequence: CDR1 SGHDN, CDR2 FVKESK. Trimming at V came to 4 bases and at J to 1 base, leaving 3 bases not matched to a gene. The CDR3 runs to 15 residues. CDR3 DNA: TGTGCCAGCAGCCCGGGACTAGCGGTTTCCTACGAGCAGTACTTC. Protein: CASSPGLAVSYEQYF. Together with reference TRBV14 and TRBJ2-7, the CDR3 gives the full variable domain: EAGVTQFPSHSVIEKGQTVTLRCDPISGHDNLYWYRRVMGKEIKFLLHFVKESKQDESGMPNNRFLAERTGGTYSTLKVQPAELEDSGVYFCASSPGLAVSYEQYFGPGTRLTVT.

This clonotype was found a few times. The chain carries TRBV6-5 and TRBJ2-3; D uncertain. V lost 2 bases, J lost 3 bases, and 15 bases lay in between. The CDR3 sequence is 16 residues long. Germline CDR1 is MNHEY and CDR2 is SVGAGI. CDR3 sequence reads: CASSYGVGERTDTQYF. Here the CDR3 DNA reads TGTGCCAGCAGTTACGGTGTAGGAGAGAGAACAGATACGCAGTATTTT.

The chain uses TRBV7-6 and TRBJ2-3; 8 bases map to TRBD2. The CDR3 runs to 16 residues. The trim removed 1 base at V and 1 base at J, leaving 4 bases unmatched. Germline lookup yields CDR1 SGHVS and CDR2 FNYEAQ. The CDR3 DNA reads TGTGCCAGCAGCTTAGGCGGGAGGATCGGCACAGATACGCAGTATTTT. Its protein is CASSLGGRIGTDTQYF.